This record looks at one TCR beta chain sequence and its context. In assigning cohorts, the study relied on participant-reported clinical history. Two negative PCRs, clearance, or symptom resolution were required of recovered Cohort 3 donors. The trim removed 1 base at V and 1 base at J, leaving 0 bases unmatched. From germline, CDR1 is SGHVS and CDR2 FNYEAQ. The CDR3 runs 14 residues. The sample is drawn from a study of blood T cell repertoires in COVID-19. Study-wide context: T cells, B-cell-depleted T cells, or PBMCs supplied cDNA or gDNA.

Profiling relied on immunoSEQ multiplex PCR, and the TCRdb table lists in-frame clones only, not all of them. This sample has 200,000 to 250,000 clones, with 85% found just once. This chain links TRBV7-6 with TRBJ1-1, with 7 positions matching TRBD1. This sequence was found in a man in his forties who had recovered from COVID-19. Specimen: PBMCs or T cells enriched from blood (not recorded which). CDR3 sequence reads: CASSLGQGNTEAFF. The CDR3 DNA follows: TGTGCCAGCAGCTTAGGACAGGGGAACACTGAAGCTTTCTTT. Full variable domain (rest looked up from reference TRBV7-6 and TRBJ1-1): GAGVSQSPRYKVTKRGQDVALRCDPISGHVSLYWYRQALGQGPEFLTYFNYEAQQDKSGLPNDRFSAERPEGSISTLTIQRTEQRDSAMYRCASSLGQGNTEAFFGQGTRLTVV.